This passage covers 15 T cell receptor beta chains from one sample sequenced in a study of response to subunit inactivated influenza vaccine. TCRdb independently ran MiXCR on the RT-PCR reads; one entry per CDR3 protein. Altogether almost 600,000 distinct CDR3 sequences are present, 14% being singletons, with the ten largest covering 11%. The input for sequencing was PBMCs from blood, taken about 13 days after vaccination. The receptors were gathered from a man aged 50-59 years who received an inactivated influenza vaccine.

The rearrangement joins TRBV20-1 to TRBJ2-3; D possibly uses TRBD1 or TRBD2 (5 bases each). The CDR3 loop spans 14 amino acids. Germline CDR1 and CDR2: DFQATT and SNEGSKA (reference sequence). Trimming left V 6 bases short and J 0 bases short, with 13 bases between. The CDR3 DNA follows: TGCAGTGCCCATGGGACCGCAAGCACAGATACGCAGTATTTT. Its translation: CSAHGTASTDTQYF.

The rearrangement uses TRBV20-1 and TRBJ2-2, with 14 bases lining up with TRBD2. The junction had 2 bases not matched to a gene; V was cut back by 4 bases and J by 1 base. The CDR3 sequence is 16 residues long. Germline loops: CDR1 DFQATT, CDR2 SNEGSKA (reference sequence). The CDR3 DNA is TGCAGTGCTACGGGACTAGCGGGGGTGAACACCGGGGAGCTGTTTTTT. As protein: CSATGLAGVNTGELFF.

There are a few counts of this clonotype. The gene calls are TRBV20-1 and TRBJ1-5; TRBD1 aligns across 8 bases. Germline values: CDR1 DFQATT, CDR2 SNEGSKA (reference sequence). The CDR3 extends over 14 amino acids. V lost 4 bases to trimming and J lost 4 bases; unmatched junction nucleotides: 6. In nucleotides, the CDR3 is TGCAGTGCTATTCGGACAGGGCCGAATCAGCCCCAGCATTTT. This gives the protein CSAIRTGPNQPQHF.

This clonotype came up a few times. This rearrangement joins TRBV18 to TRBJ1-6; D remains unclear. V was pared by 3 bases and J by 8 bases, with 8 bases between. The CDR3 is made up of 13 amino acids. CDR1 and CDR2 from the germline V gene are KGHSH and LQKENI. CDR3 in DNA: TGTGCCAGCTCACCTGGGATGGATTCACCCCTCCACTTT. Its protein product is CASSPGMDSPLHF.

In this sample, this clonotype turned up a few times. The CDR3 loop reads CAWSAGTQAAQHF. CDR3 DNA: TGTGCCTGGAGTGCAGGGACCCAGGCAGCCCAGCATTTT. V and J are TRBV30 and TRBJ1-5, with a possible D match to TRBD1 (5 bases). From germline, CDR1 is GTSNPN and CDR2 SVGIG (reference sequence). The V gene lost 1 base and the J gene lost 11 bases, with 15 bases spanning the gap. The CDR3 has 13 residues.

This clonotype was seen repeatedly, ten times or more. Germline and junction disagree at one end, which may indicate a read error. J is TRBJ2-1 and V is TRBV7-9; 8 nucleotides match TRBD1. CDR3 length equals 13 residues. The germline CDR1 and CDR2 sequences are SEHNR and FQNEAQ (reference sequence). CDR3 sequence: CASSLQGANEQFF. CDR3 coding DNA: TGCGCCAGCAGCTTGCAGGGGGCAAATGAGCAGTTCTTC.

This clonotype showed up just a few times. The chain combines TRBV4-1 with TRBJ2-7; 7 bases are shared with TRBD2. There are 14 residues in the CDR3. Per germline, CDR1 MGHRA and CDR2 YSYEKL. V was clipped by 1 base and J by 4 bases; unmatched bases: 4. CDR3 amino acids: CASSQVAGEYEQYF. In DNA form, the CDR3 reads TGCGCCAGCAGCCAAGTTGCGGGGGAGTACGAGCAGTACTTC.

This clonotype was recorded at least ten times. The chain couples TRBV6-6 to TRBJ2-1; D uncertain. The germline V gene has CDR1 MNHNY and CDR2 SVGAGI (reference sequence). Trimming pared 4 bases from V and 5 bases from J, leaving 6 bases between. The CDR3 is made up of 12 amino acids. This chain's CDR3 is CASSFPNNEQFF. In nucleotides, the CDR3 is TGTGCCAGCAGTTTCCCAAACAATGAGCAGTTCTTC.

Only a few counts were recorded for this clonotype. V usage is TRBV29-1 and J usage is TRBJ2-3, with 8 bases fitting TRBD2. V trimming: 8 bases; J trimming: 0 bases; junction bases outside the gene matches: 7. CDR3 length: 14 residues. CDR1 and CDR2 from the germline V gene are SQVTM and ANQGSEA. The CDR3 bases are TGCAGCTCAGGACTAGCCGCTAGCACAGATACGCAGTATTTT. It yields the protein CSSGLAASTDTQYF.

V usage is TRBV7-2 and J usage is TRBJ2-7; 9 bases agree with TRBD2. V shed 5 bases, J shed 3 bases, and the junction held 8 bases outside the gene matches. The CDR3 has 15 residues. Germline assignment: CDR1 SGHTA and CDR2 FQGNSA. CDR3 region: CASSPSSGNLYEQYF. CDR3 sequence (DNA): TGTGCCAGCAGCCCTTCTAGCGGGAATCTCTACGAGCAGTACTTC.

The chain employs TRBV6-1 and TRBJ1-6; TRBD1 is a possible D gene (5 bases). Trimming stripped 4 bases from V and 8 bases from J, with 12 bases between. This CDR3 region has 14 residues. Per germline, CDR1 MNHNS and CDR2 SASEGT. The CDR3 region is CASSVQGWDSPLHF. The DNA for the CDR3 is TGTGCCAGCAGTGTGCAGGGATGGGATTCACCCCTCCACTTT.

This clonotype was seen at least ten times. The chain carries TRBV4-1 and TRBJ1-2; 10 bases map to TRBD1. The CDR3 loop spans 15 amino acids. Trimming removed 4 bases from V and 2 bases from J; junction bases left unmatched: 4. Germline CDR1 is MGHRA and CDR2 is YSYEKL. CDR3 region: CASSRTTGGNYGYTF. The CDR3 nucleotides are TGCGCCAGCAGCCGAACGACAGGGGGCAACTATGGCTACACCTTC.

In its sample, this clonotype was seen a few times. The chain carries TRBV12-3 or TRBV12-4 and TRBJ2-2; D gene unclear. V shed 3 bases and J shed 5 bases, with 13 bases lying between them. This CDR3 contains 15 residues. The CDR3 loop is CASSFGLGYTGELFF. DNA of the CDR3: TGTGCCAGCAGTTTTGGGCTTGGGTATACCGGGGAGCTGTTTTTT.

V is TRBV30 and J is TRBJ2-1, with TRBD1 matching 7 bases. CDR1 GTSNPN and CDR2 SVGIG come from the germline V gene (reference sequence). The CDR3 is 15 residues long. The V segment lost 3 bases and the J segment 3 bases; nucleotides outside the gene matches: 8. The CDR3 is CAWSVTGVRYNEQFF. CDR3 nucleotides: TGTGCCTGGAGCGTAACAGGGGTTCGCTACAATGAGCAGTTCTTC.

The J gene is TRBJ2-6, the V gene TRBV6-2 or TRBV6-3; the D gene is possibly TRBD2 (5 bases). The germline V and J ends were trimmed by 7 bases and 1 base, with 11 bases remaining between them. Germline lookup yields CDR1 MNHEY and CDR2 SVGEGT. This CDR3 has 15 residues. The CDR3 loop reads CASNSEGSGANVLTF. DNA of the CDR3: TGTGCCAGCAACTCCGAGGGATCTGGGGCCAACGTCCTGACTTTC.